One sample yielded the 24 T cell receptor beta chains listed below, sequenced in a study of T cell responses to AZD1222 COVID-19 vaccine. Assay used: immunoSEQ multiplex PCR; TCRdb lists only in-frame clones, some missing. The top ten hold around 1.7% of the sample, which has 100,000 to 150,000 clones, 85% to 95% seen once. The material was peripheral blood, obtained on day 0 of AZD1222 vaccination. These receptors all come from an adult in good health.

The chain employs TRBV27 and TRBJ2-2, with 8 bases identical to TRBD2. The V segment lost 6 bases and the J segment 2 bases; nucleotides outside the gene matches: 5. The CDR3 extends over 15 amino acids. CDR1 and CDR2 from the germline V gene are MNHEY and SMNVEV (reference sequence). DNA for the CDR3: TGTGCCAGCAGACCGGGGGGGGCTAACACCGGGGAGCTGTTTTTT. Its protein product is CASRPGGANTGELFF.

V and J are TRBV7-8 and TRBJ1-1, with 7 bases identical to TRBD1. CDR1 and CDR2 (germline): SGHVS, FQNEAQ. This CDR3 has 14 amino acids. The J segment lost 7 bases and the V segment lost 3 bases, leaving 8 bases of the junction unmatched. The CDR3 loop is CASSFQQGPDEAFF. CDR3 coding DNA: TGTGCCAGCAGCTTCCAACAGGGGCCTGATGAAGCTTTCTTT.

The chain links TRBV2 to TRBJ1-1; unclear D gene. V lost 9 bases and J 0 bases, leaving 14 bases between the germline ends. The CDR3 has 14 residues. Germline loops: CDR1 SNHLY, CDR2 FYNNEI. The CDR3 sequence is CARGGGRLNTEAFF. The CDR3 coding sequence is TGTGCCAGGGGAGGTGGACGGCTGAACACTGAAGCTTTCTTT.

The J gene is TRBJ1-2, the V gene TRBV29-1, with TRBD1 identical over 9 bases. This CDR3 is 14 amino acids long. Germline V lookup: CDR1 SQVTM, CDR2 ANQGSEA. Trimming removed 7 bases from V and 4 bases from J; junction bases left unmatched: 10. CDR3 protein: CSASTGGAGYGYTF. CDR3 bases: TGCAGCGCATCCACAGGGGGCGCAGGCTATGGCTACACCTTC.

The chain has TRBV2 and TRBJ2-1; 8 nucleotides match TRBD1. In germline, CDR1 is SNHLY, CDR2 FYNNEI. The CDR3 is 14 residues long. J gave up 4 bases and V 6 bases, and 5 bases lay outside the gene matches. The CDR3 here is CASRDREGYNEQFF. CDR3 DNA: TGTGCCAGCAGGGACAGGGAAGGGTACAATGAGCAGTTCTTC.

The chain couples TRBV10-1 to TRBJ2-1; TRBD2 is a possible D gene (5 bases). Trimming cost V 4 bases and J 5 bases, with 15 bases left between them. The germline CDR1 and CDR2 sequences are WNHNN and SYGVQD (reference sequence). The CDR3 extends over 15 amino acids. The CDR3 DNA reads as TGCGCCAGCAGTGGGGATAGGACGAGGGACAATGAGCAGTTCTTC. Translation: CASSGDRTRDNEQFF.

J is TRBJ2-1 and V is TRBV9; D may match TRBD1 or TRBD2 (5 bases each). There are 15 residues in the CDR3. Germline V gene sequence: CDR1 SGDLS, CDR2 YYNGEE. V was clipped by 0 bases and J by 4 bases, with 11 bases between them. CDR3 sequence reads: CASSVGGRKYNEQFF. DNA for the CDR3: TGTGCCAGCAGCGTAGGGGGACGAAAATACAATGAGCAGTTCTTC. Variable domain in full (rest from reference TRBV9 and TRBJ2-1): DSGVTQTPKHLITATGQRVTLRCSPRSGDLSVYWYQQSLDQGLQFLIQYYNGEERAKGNILERFSAQQFPDLHSELNLSSLELGDSALYFCASSVGGRKYNEQFFGPGTRLTVL.

The V and J genes are TRBV27 and TRBJ1-2; D perhaps matches TRBD1 (5 bases). From germline, CDR1 is MNHEY and CDR2 SMNVEV (reference sequence). V shed 6 bases and J shed 0 bases, with 11 bases lying between them. The CDR3 spans 14 residues. CDR3 in DNA: TGTGCCAGCAGCCGGGGGGGAGCTAACTATGGCTACACCTTC. Translating gives CASSRGGANYGYTF.

V and J are TRBV12-3 or TRBV12-4 and TRBJ1-2; weak D call: TRBD1 (5 bases). Trimming removed 10 bases at V and 7 bases at J, with 13 bases between. This CDR3 has 11 amino acids. The chain's CDR3 is CATSEGTGYTF. CDR3 nucleotide sequence: TGTGCCACCTCAGAGGGGACTGGCTACACCTTC.

The rearrangement links TRBV15 to TRBJ1-5, with D unresolved. Germline loops: CDR1 LNHNV, CDR2 YYDKDF (reference sequence). V was trimmed by 0 bases and J by 9 bases, leaving 6 bases between them. The CDR3 totals 12 residues. CDR3 nucleotide sequence: TGTGCCACCAGCAGAGATTGGAGGCCCCAGCATTTT. Encoded protein: CATSRDWRPQHF.

The chain is built from TRBV6-5 and TRBJ1-5, with no clear D. This CDR3 spans 14 amino acids. Trimming removed 0 bases from V and 0 bases from J, with 3 bases in between. The germline gives CDR1 MNHEY, CDR2 SVGAGI. The CDR3: CASSYSHSNQPQHF. CDR3 sequence (DNA): TGTGCCAGCAGTTACTCGCATAGCAATCAGCCCCAGCATTTT.

This rearrangement joins TRBV5-1 to TRBJ2-7; the D is unclear. V shed 0 bases and J shed 3 bases, with 7 bases lying between them. Germline V CDR1 and CDR2: SGHRS, YFSETQ. This CDR3 spans 13 amino acids. CDR3 bases: TGCGCCAGCAGCTTGGCAGGCAACTACGAGCAGTACTTC. Protein: CASSLAGNYEQYF.

The chain has TRBV7-2 and TRBJ1-6; unclear D gene. V was clipped by 1 base and J by 6 bases, with 10 bases between them. Germline lookup yields CDR1 SGHTA and CDR2 FQGNSA. There are 15 residues in the CDR3. The CDR3 DNA follows: TGTGCCAGCAGCTTAGTTGGAGAAAGTAATTCACCCCTCCACTTT. Translation gives CASSLVGESNSPLHF.

This clone has just one count. The gene calls are TRBV29-1 and TRBJ1-2; D is ambiguous. The CDR3 has 10 residues. The germline V gene encodes CDR1 SQVTM and CDR2 ANQGSEA. The V gene lost 3 bases and the J gene lost 6 bases, with 5 bases spanning the gap. The CDR3 loop is CSVDTDGYTF. Here the CDR3 DNA reads TGCAGCGTTGACACGGATGGCTACACCTTC.

The V call is TRBV6-4, the J call TRBJ2-1; D is undetermined. V lost 4 bases and J lost 3, with 16 bases in between. The CDR3 covers 16 residues. CDR1 is MRHNA, CDR2 SNTAGT, per germline. CDR3 region: CASSAQPSDNYNEQFF. DNA of the CDR3: TGTGCCAGCAGTGCTCAGCCAAGCGATAACTACAATGAGCAGTTCTTC.

The chain combines TRBV15 with TRBJ1-1, with D possibly being TRBD1 (6 bases). This CDR3 comprises 14 residues. Between the trimmed V and J ends, which lost 8 bases and 3 bases, there was a span of 16 bases. Per the germline V gene, CDR1 is LNHNV and CDR2 is YYDKDF (reference sequence). The CDR3 sequence: CATATGGWDTEAFF. The CDR3 nucleotides read TGTGCCACCGCGACGGGGGGCTGGGACACTGAAGCTTTCTTT.

The genes are TRBV9 and TRBJ1-6; 12 nucleotides line up with TRBD1. Germline V gives CDR1 SGDLS, CDR2 YYNGEE. The CDR3 loop spans 16 amino acids. With V trimmed by 3 bases and J by 7 bases, 5 bases remained unmatched. The CDR3 loop reads CASSAGTGGGNSPLHF. DNA of the CDR3: TGTGCCAGCAGCGCCGGGACAGGGGGCGGGAATTCACCCCTCCACTTT.

The chain joins TRBV7-9 to TRBJ1-2, with D perhaps TRBD1 (6 bases). The germline CDR1 and CDR2 sequences are SEHNR and FQNEAQ (reference sequence). V was shortened by 5 bases and J by 4 bases, with 17 bases between the two germline ends. The CDR3 has 15 residues. The CDR3 is CASSQAGGAGYGYTF. CDR3 DNA sequence: TGTGCCAGCAGCCAAGCCGGGGGGGCAGGCTATGGCTACACCTTC.

This clone showed up just once. The V and J genes are TRBV18 and TRBJ2-5; perhaps TRBD1 as D (6 bases). The V gene's germline CDR1 is KGHSH and CDR2 LQKENI. V was clipped by 6 bases and J by 2 bases, with 10 bases between them. This CDR3 is built from 13 residues. Here the CDR3 reads CASSLGHQETQYF. CDR3 coding DNA: TGTGCCAGCTCCCTGGGACATCAAGAGACCCAGTACTTC. Together with reference TRBV18 and TRBJ2-5, the CDR3 gives the full variable domain: NAGVMQNPRHLVRRRGQEARLRCSPMKGHSHVYWYRQLPEEGLKFMVYLQKENIIDESGMPKERFSAEFPKEGPSILRIQQVVRGDSAAYFCASSLGHQETQYFGPGTRLLVL.

V is TRBV6-2 or TRBV6-3 and J is TRBJ2-7; D may be TRBD2 (5 bases). This CDR3 region has 12 residues. Germline V gives CDR1 MNHEY, CDR2 SVGEGT. V was trimmed by 0 bases and J by 7 bases, leaving 7 bases between them. CDR3 in amino acids: CASSYSRGEQYV. CDR3 bases: TGTGCCAGCAGTTACTCGAGAGGGGAGCAGTACGTC.

The chain recombines TRBV10-2 with TRBJ1-1, with 7 positions matching TRBD1. Per the germline V gene, CDR1 is WSHSY and CDR2 is SAAADI. The J segment lost 5 bases and the V segment lost 10 bases, leaving 7 bases of the junction unmatched. This CDR3 comprises 12 residues. The CDR3 coding sequence is TGCGCCACCAGGACAGGAGCGACTGAAGCTTTCTTT. Translating gives CATRTGATEAFF.

The CDR3 protein is CATAVGSGNTIYF. Written as DNA, the CDR3 is TGTGCCACCGCGGTGGGCTCTGGAAACACCATATATTTT. The rearrangement joins TRBV25-1 to TRBJ1-3, with D uncertain. The CDR3 is 13 residues long. Trimming stripped 10 bases from V and 0 bases from J, with 10 bases between. CDR1 and CDR2 from the germline V gene are MGHDK and SYGVNS.

This chain joins TRBV12-3 or TRBV12-4 and TRBJ1-2, with D maybe TRBD1 (6 bases). V was clipped by 6 bases and J by 4 bases, with 12 bases between them. The CDR3 has 13 residues. The CDR3 region is CASSNDRFYGYTF. CDR3 DNA sequence: TGTGCCAGCAGCAATGACAGGTTCTATGGCTACACCTTC.

The V and J genes are TRBV6-2 or TRBV6-3 and TRBJ1-5; 9 bases line up with TRBD1. Trimming removed 1 base from V and 1 base from J; junction bases left unmatched: 2. The CDR3 is made up of 16 amino acids. Germline V gives CDR1 MNHEY, CDR2 SVGEGT. The CDR3 sequence is CASSYWTGASNQPQHF. In DNA form, the CDR3 reads TGTGCCAGCAGTTACTGGACAGGGGCGAGCAATCAGCCCCAGCATTTT.